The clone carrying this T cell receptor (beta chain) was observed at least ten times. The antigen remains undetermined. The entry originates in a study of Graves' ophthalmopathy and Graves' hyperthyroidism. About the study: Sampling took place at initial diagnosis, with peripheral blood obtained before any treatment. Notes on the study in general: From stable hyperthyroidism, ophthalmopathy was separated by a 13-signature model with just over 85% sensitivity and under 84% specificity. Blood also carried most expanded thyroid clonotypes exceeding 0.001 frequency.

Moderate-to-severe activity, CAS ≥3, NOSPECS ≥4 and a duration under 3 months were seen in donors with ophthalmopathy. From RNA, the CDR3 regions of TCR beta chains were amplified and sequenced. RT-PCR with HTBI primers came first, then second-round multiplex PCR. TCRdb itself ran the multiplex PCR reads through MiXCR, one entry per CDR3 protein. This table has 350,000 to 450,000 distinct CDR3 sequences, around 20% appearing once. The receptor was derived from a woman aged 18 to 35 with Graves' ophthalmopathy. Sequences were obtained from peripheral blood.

The CDR3 loop is CASSDLGLSETQYF. Written as DNA, the CDR3 is TGTGCCAGCAGTGACCTTGGGCTTTCGGAGACCCAGTACTTC. The chain couples TRBV2 to TRBJ2-5; D remains unclear. This CDR3 comprises 14 residues. CDR1 and CDR2 (germline): SNHLY, FYNNEI. V lost 3 bases, J lost 5 bases, and 13 bases lay in between.